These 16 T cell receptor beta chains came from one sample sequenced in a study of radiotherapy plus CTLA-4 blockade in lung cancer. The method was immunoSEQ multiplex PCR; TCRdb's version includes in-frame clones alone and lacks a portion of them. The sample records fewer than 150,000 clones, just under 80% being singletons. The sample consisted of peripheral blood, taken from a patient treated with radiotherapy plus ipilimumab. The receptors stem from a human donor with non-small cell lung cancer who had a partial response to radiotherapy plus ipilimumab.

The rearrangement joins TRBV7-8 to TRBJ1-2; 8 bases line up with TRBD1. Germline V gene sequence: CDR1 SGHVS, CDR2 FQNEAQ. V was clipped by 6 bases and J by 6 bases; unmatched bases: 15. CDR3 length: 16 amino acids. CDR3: CASSITPTGVRNGYTF. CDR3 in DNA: TGTGCCAGCAGTATCACCCCGACAGGGGTAAGGAATGGCTACACCTTC.

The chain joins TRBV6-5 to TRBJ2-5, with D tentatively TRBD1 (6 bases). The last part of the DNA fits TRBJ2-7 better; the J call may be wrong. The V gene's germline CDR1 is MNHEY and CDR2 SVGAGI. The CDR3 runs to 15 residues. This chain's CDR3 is CASSYSRGGTYEQYF. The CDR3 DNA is TGTGCCAGCAGTTACTCGAGAGGGGGAACCTACGAGCAGTACTTC.

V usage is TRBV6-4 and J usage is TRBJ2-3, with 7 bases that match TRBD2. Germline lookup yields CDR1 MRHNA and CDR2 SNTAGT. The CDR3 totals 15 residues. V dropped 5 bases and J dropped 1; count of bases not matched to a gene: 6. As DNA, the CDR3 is TGTGCCAGCAGTCGAACTAGCGCCCGCACAGATACGCAGTATTTT. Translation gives CASSRTSARTDTQYF.

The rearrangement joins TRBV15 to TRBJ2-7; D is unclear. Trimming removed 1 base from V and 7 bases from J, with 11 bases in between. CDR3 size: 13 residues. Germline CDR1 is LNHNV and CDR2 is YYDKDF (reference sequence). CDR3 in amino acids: CATSRAAPGEQYV. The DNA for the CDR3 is TGTGCCACCAGCAGAGCCGCGCCTGGGGAGCAGTACGTC.

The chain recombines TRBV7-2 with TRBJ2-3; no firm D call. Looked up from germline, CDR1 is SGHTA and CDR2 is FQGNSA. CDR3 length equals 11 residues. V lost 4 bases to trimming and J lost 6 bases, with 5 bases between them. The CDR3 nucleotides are TGTGCCAGCAGCTCGCGCGATACGCAGTATTTT. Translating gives CASSSRDTQYF.

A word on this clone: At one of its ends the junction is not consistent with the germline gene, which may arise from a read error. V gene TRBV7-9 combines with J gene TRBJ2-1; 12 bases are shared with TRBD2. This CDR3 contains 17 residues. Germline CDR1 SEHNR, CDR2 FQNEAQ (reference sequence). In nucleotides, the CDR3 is TGTGCCAGCAGCCCCCGGGCTAGCGGGAGGGCCTATAATGAGCAGTTCTTC. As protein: CASSPRASGRAYNEQFF.

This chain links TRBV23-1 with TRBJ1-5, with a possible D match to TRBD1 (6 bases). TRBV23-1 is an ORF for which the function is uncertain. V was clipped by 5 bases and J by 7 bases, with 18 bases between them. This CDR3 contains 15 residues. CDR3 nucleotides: TGCGCCAGCAGTTTCGACAGGAACGCGCGACAGCCCCAGCATTTT. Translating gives CASSFDRNARQPQHF.

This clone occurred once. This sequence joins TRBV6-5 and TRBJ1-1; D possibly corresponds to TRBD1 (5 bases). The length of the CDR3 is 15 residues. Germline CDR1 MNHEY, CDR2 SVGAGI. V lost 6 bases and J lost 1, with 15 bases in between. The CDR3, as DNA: TGTGCCAGCAGAACTGGCAGGGTGAAGAACACTGAAGCTTTCTTT. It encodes CASRTGRVKNTEAFF.

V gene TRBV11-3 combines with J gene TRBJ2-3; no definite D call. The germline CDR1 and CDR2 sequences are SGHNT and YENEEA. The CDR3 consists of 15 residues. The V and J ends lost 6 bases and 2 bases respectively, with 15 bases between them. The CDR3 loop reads CASRDGGQDTDTQYF. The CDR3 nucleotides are TGTGCCAGCAGAGATGGTGGTCAGGACACAGATACGCAGTATTTT.

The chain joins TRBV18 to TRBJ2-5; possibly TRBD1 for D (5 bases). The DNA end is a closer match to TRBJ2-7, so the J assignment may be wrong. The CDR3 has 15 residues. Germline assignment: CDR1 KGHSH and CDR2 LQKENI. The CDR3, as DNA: TGTGCCAGCTCACCACAGCAGGGCGTCGTCGACGAGCAGTACTTC. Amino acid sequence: CASSPQQGVVDEQYF.

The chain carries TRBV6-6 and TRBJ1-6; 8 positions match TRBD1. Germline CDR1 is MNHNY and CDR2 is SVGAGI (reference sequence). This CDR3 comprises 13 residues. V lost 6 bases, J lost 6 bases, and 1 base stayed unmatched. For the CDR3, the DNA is TGTGCCAGCAGGACAGGGGTTAATTCACCCCTCCACTTT. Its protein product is CASRTGVNSPLHF.

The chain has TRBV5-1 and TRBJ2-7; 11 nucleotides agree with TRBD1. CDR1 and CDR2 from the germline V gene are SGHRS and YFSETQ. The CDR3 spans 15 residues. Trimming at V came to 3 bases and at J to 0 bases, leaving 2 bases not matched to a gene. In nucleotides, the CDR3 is TGCGCCAGCAGCTGGGGACAGGGGGGCTCCTACGAGCAGTACGTC. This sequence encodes CASSWGQGGSYEQYV.

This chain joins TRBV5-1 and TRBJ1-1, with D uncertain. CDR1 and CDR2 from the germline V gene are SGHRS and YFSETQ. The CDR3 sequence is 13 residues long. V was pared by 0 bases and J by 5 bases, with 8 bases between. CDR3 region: CASSLAAKTEAFF. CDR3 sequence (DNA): TGCGCCAGCAGCTTGGCCGCGAAAACTGAAGCTTTCTTT. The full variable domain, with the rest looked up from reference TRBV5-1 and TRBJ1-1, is KAGVTQTPRYLIKTRGQQVTLSCSPISGHRSVSWYQQTPGQGLQFLFEYFSETQRNKGNFPGRFSGRQFSNSRSEMNVSTLELGDSALYLCASSLAAKTEAFFGQGTRLTVV.

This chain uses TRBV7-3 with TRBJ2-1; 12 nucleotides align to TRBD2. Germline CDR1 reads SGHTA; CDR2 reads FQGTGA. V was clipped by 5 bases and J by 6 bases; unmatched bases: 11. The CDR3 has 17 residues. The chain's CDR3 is CASSPQVLAGGLNEQFF. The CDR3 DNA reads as TGTGCCAGCAGCCCGCAGGTACTAGCGGGAGGTCTCAATGAGCAGTTCTTC.

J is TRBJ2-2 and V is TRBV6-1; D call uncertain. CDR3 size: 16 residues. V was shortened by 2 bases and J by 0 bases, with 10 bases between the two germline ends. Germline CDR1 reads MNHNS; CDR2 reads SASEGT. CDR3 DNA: TGTGCCAGCAGTGAAATCTGGCCCGCGAACACCGGGGAGCTGTTTTTT. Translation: CASSEIWPANTGELFF.

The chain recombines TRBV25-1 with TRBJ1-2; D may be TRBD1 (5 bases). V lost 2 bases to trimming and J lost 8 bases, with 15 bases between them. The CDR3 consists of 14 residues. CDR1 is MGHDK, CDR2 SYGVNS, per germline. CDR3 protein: CASSERTGVEGYTF. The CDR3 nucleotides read TGTGCCAGCAGTGAACGTACGGGGGTGGAGGGCTACACCTTC.